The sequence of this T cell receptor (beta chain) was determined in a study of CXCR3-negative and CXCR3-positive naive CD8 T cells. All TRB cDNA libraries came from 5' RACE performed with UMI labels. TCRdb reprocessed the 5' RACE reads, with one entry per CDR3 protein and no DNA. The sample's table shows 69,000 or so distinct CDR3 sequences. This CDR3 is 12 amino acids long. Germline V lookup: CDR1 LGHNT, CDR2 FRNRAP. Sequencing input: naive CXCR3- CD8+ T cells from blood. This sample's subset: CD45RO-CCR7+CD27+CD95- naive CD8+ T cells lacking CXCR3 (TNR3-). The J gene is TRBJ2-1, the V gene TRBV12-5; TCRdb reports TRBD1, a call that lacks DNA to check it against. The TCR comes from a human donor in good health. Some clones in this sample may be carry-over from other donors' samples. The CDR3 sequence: CASGLWGNEQFF.